Following are 20 T cell receptor beta chains from one sample sequenced in a study of blood T cell repertoires in COVID-19. This table comes from immunoSEQ multiplex PCR, and its TCRdb copy is limited to in-frame clones, with some not included. The table includes roughly 300,000 clones, less than 90% detected once. Material for sequencing was PBMCs or T cells enriched from blood (not recorded which). Receptors originate from a woman between 25 and 40 years old who had recovered from COVID-19.

V gene TRBV2 combines with J gene TRBJ2-1, with 7 bases aligning to TRBD1. CDR1 is SNHLY and CDR2 is FYNNEI in the germline V gene. J was trimmed by 8 bases and V by 7 bases; bases with no gene match: 11. The CDR3 consists of 14 residues. The CDR3 DNA follows: TGTGCCAGCAAGTCGGGACAGTCTGGGTATGAGCAGTTCTTC. Translating it yields CASKSGQSGYEQFF.

The CDR3 protein is CASSLGGLSSYNSPLHF. For the CDR3, the DNA is TGTGCCAGCAGCTTGGGGGGACTGAGCTCCTATAATTCACCCCTCCACTTT. The rearrangement links TRBV11-2 to TRBJ1-6; tentatively, D is TRBD1 (5 bases). This CDR3 is 17 amino acids long. Trimming left V 3 bases short and J 0 bases short, with 12 bases between. Germline CDR1 reads SGHAT; CDR2 reads FQNNGV. Full variable domain (outside the CDR3, taken from reference TRBV11-2 and TRBJ1-6): EAGVAQSPRYKIIEKRQSVAFWCNPISGHATLYWYQQILGQGPKLLIQFQNNGVVDDSQLPKDRFSAERLKGVDSTLKIQPAKLEDSAVYLCASSLGGLSSYNSPLHFGNGTRLTVT.

This chain connects TRBV7-6 to TRBJ2-5, with 8 bases matching TRBD2. The CDR3 consists of 15 residues. Germline loops: CDR1 SGHVS, CDR2 FNYEAQ. V was clipped by 0 bases and J by 5 bases; unmatched bases: 5. The chain's CDR3 is CASSLAAGGGETQYF. CDR3 bases: TGTGCCAGCAGCTTAGCGGCGGGGGGCGGGGAGACCCAGTACTTC. Supplemented by reference TRBV7-6 and TRBJ2-5, the full variable domain reads GAGVSQSPRYKVTKRGQDVALRCDPISGHVSLYWYRQALGQGPEFLTYFNYEAQQDKSGLPNDRFSAERPEGSISTLTIQRTEQRDSAMYRCASSLAAGGGETQYFGPGTRLLVL.

This clone was picked up a small number of times. This rearrangement joins TRBV7-9 to TRBJ2-1; 9 bases fit TRBD1. The germline CDR1 and CDR2 sequences are SEHNR and FQNEAQ (reference sequence). CDR3 size: 17 residues. The junction had 10 bases not matched to a gene; V was cut back by 1 base and J by 6 bases. CDR3 nucleotide sequence: TGTGCCAGCAGCTTAGTATTGACAGGGGGTGCGGGCAATGAGCAGTTCTTC. Its protein product is CASSLVLTGGAGNEQFF. Supplemented by reference TRBV7-9 and TRBJ2-1, the full variable domain reads DTGVSQNPRHKITKRGQNVTFRCDPISEHNRLYWYRQTLGQGPEFLTYFQNEAQLEKSRLLSDRFSAERPKGSFSTLEIQRTEQGDSAMYLCASSLVLTGGAGNEQFFGPGTRLTVL.

This chain joins TRBV5-4 and TRBJ2-7, with 7 nucleotides matching TRBD1. The CDR3 covers 13 residues. Germline lookup yields CDR1 SGHNT and CDR2 YYREEE (reference sequence). With V trimmed by 4 bases and J by 6 bases, 7 bases remained unmatched. For the CDR3, the DNA is TGTGCCAGCAGCGTACAGGGGCCTGGCGAGCAGTACTTC. It translates to CASSVQGPGEQYF.

V and J are TRBV27 and TRBJ2-2; no definite D call. Trimming removed 1 base from V and 0 bases from J, with 12 bases in between. Germline values: CDR1 MNHEY, CDR2 SMNVEV (reference sequence). This CDR3 is 17 amino acids long. The CDR3 sequence is CASSLFVASANTGELFF. Written as DNA, the CDR3 is TGTGCCAGCAGTTTATTCGTAGCCTCCGCGAACACCGGGGAGCTGTTTTTT.

The V call is TRBV29-1, the J call TRBJ1-2; D uncertain. Germline assignment: CDR1 SQVTM and CDR2 ANQGSEA. The V end was cut by 2 bases, the J end by 4 bases, with 11 bases between. CDR3 length equals 13 residues. The CDR3 sequence: CSVEIPGRYGYTF. The CDR3 DNA reads TGCAGCGTTGAAATACCAGGCCGCTATGGCTACACCTTC.

The V and J genes are TRBV7-9 and TRBJ1-4; D is undetermined. V gave up 0 bases and J gave up 0 bases, with 11 bases separating them. This CDR3 is 17 amino acids long. Germline V gene data show CDR1 as SEHNR and CDR2 as FQNEAQ (reference sequence). The CDR3 DNA is TGTGCCAGCAGCTTAGCGCGGGAGGGAACAACTAATGAAAAACTGTTTTTT. Its protein is CASSLAREGTTNEKLFF.

Note on this clone: In the same sample, other DNA sequences code for this CDR3. The CDR3: CASSPRGSTDTQYF. CDR3 in DNA: TGCGCCAGCAGCCCCAGGGGTAGCACAGATACGCAGTATTTT. The gene calls are TRBV10-1 and TRBJ2-3; possibly TRBD1 for D (6 bases). V gave up 6 bases and J gave up 0 bases, with 10 bases separating them. Germline-derived CDR1 and CDR2 are WNHNN and SYGVQD (reference sequence). The CDR3 loop spans 14 amino acids.

The rearrangement uses TRBV4-1 and TRBJ2-3; 13 nucleotides line up with TRBD2. Unmatched junction bases numbered 11, after V lost 6 bases and J lost 2 bases. The CDR3 consists of 18 residues. CDR1 MGHRA and CDR2 YSYEKL come from the germline V gene. CDR3 bases: TGCGCCAGCAGTGACGGACTAGCGGGGGTCCTACTCACAGATACGCAGTATTTT. It specifies CASSDGLAGVLLTDTQYF.

V and J are TRBV27 and TRBJ2-7; perhaps TRBD2 as D (6 bases). The V and J ends lost 8 bases and 5 bases respectively, with 16 bases between them. CDR3 length equals 13 residues. In germline, CDR1 is MNHEY, CDR2 SMNVEV (reference sequence). CDR3: CASARGTANEQYF. In DNA form, the CDR3 reads TGTGCCAGCGCGCGCGGGACGGCTAACGAGCAGTACTTC.

This chain joins TRBV2 and TRBJ1-3, with TRBD1 matching 8 bases. The germline gives CDR1 SNHLY, CDR2 FYNNEI. J gave up 0 bases and V 8 bases, and 6 bases lay outside the gene matches. The CDR3 totals 15 residues. This CDR3 is CASAWDRHSGNTIYF. The CDR3 DNA reads as TGTGCCAGCGCCTGGGACAGGCACTCTGGAAACACCATATATTTT.

This clone was seen only once. The chain couples TRBV2 to TRBJ2-3, with TRBD1 identical over 9 bases. The V segment lost 5 bases and the J segment 2 bases; nucleotides outside the gene matches: 2. Germline V gene sequence: CDR1 SNHLY, CDR2 FYNNEI. This CDR3 is 14 amino acids long. The CDR3 DNA sequence: TGTGCCAGCAGTAGGGACAGGGACACAGATACGCAGTATTTT. The encoded protein is CASSRDRDTDTQYF.

The chain has TRBV6-5 and TRBJ2-5, with 8 nucleotides matching TRBD1. CDR3 length: 15 residues. CDR1 is MNHEY, CDR2 SVGAGI, per germline. J lost 2 bases, V lost 2 bases, and 4 bases had no gene match. The CDR3: CASSYTGTGQETQYF. The CDR3 DNA reads as TGTGCCAGCAGTTACACCGGGACAGGACAAGAGACCCAGTACTTC.

This chain connects TRBV28 to TRBJ1-2; maybe TRBD1 (5 bases). The germline V and J ends were trimmed by 7 bases and 1 base, with 10 bases remaining between them. The CDR3 has 13 amino acids. Looked up from germline, CDR1 is MDHEN and CDR2 is SYDVKM. CDR3 sequence (DNA): TGTGCCAGCAAGCAGGGTATTAACTATGGCTACACCTTC. It yields the protein CASKQGINYGYTF.

The chain carries TRBV28 and TRBJ2-5; TRBD1 aligns across 8 bases. CDR1 and CDR2 (germline): MDHEN, SYDVKM. V lost 8 bases to trimming and J lost 4 bases; unmatched junction nucleotides: 12. This CDR3 comprises 15 residues. CDR3 amino acids: CASLKRTGPGETQYF. For the CDR3, the DNA is TGTGCCAGCCTTAAACGGACAGGGCCGGGAGAGACCCAGTACTTC.

The chain links TRBV2 to TRBJ1-2, with a weak D call TRBD1 (5 bases). The germline gives CDR1 SNHLY, CDR2 FYNNEI. There are 14 residues in the CDR3. The V end was cut by 6 bases, the J end by 0 bases, with 11 bases between. The CDR3 sequence is CASSGPGTNYGYTF. The CDR3 nucleotides read TGTGCCAGCAGCGGGCCAGGGACTAACTATGGCTACACCTTC. Using reference TRBV2 and TRBJ1-2 for the parts outside the CDR3, the full variable domain is EPEVTQTPSHQVTQMGQEVILRCVPISNHLYFYWYRQILGQKVEFLVSFYNNEISEKSEIFDDQFSVERPDGSNFTLKIRSTKLEDSAMYFCASSGPGTNYGYTFGSGTRLTVV.

This clone was detected once. The chain has TRBV30 and TRBJ1-3, with a tentative D call TRBD1 (5 bases). This CDR3 spans 15 amino acids. Germline CDR1 GTSNPN, CDR2 SVGIG (reference sequence). Deletions cut 1 base from V and 4 bases from J, with 14 bases between. In DNA form, the CDR3 reads TGTGCCTGGAGTGCCACCGGAACAGGAGGAAACACCATATATTTT. Amino acid sequence: CAWSATGTGGNTIYF.

The chain links TRBV28 to TRBJ1-3; D may be TRBD1 (5 bases). V was cut by 2 bases and J by 0 bases, with 11 bases left in between. The CDR3 consists of 16 residues. Germline V gives CDR1 MDHEN, CDR2 SYDVKM. The CDR3 region is CASSLPQGGSGNTIYF. CDR3 DNA sequence: TGTGCCAGCAGTTTACCCCAGGGTGGCTCTGGAAACACCATATATTTT.

The chain is built from TRBV27 and TRBJ1-6, with D perhaps matching TRBD1 (5 bases). The germline V gene has CDR1 MNHEY and CDR2 SMNVEV (reference sequence). V shed 5 bases and J shed 5 bases, with 10 bases lying between them. The CDR3 runs 14 residues. The CDR3 bases are TGTGCCAGCAGTCCAGTCAGGGATAATTCACCCCTCCACTTT. It is translated as CASSPVRDNSPLHF.